This T cell receptor (beta chain) was retrieved from a study of beta chain features in type 1 diabetes. Regarding the study as a whole: When Type 1 diabetes patients were examined, their TCRB CDR3s proved moderately but significantly shorter in all four CD4+ subsets.

The germline V gene has CDR1 SGHVS and CDR2 FQNEAQ. This CDR3 has 13 residues. J lost 8 bases, V lost 1 base, and 4 bases had no gene match. As regards this clone: Its antigen is unidentified.

cDNA synthesis used the whole RNA isolate, giving expressed TCRB sequences. Measured with immunoSEQ multiplex PCR; TCRdb has only the in-frame clones, and not every one. This table holds 50,000 or so clones, roughly 39% found once. The rearrangement uses TRBV7-8 and TRBJ1-1; 7 bases map to TRBD1. The TCR sequence derives from a man aged 30 to 39 with type 1 diabetes. The specimen sequenced was Tregs from blood. The CDR3 bases are TGTGCCAGCAGCTTAGTACAGACAGGGGAAGCTTTCTTT. Its translation is CASSLVQTGEAFF.